The rows below give T cell receptor beta chains drawn from one sample of a study of T cell responses to AZD1222 COVID-19 vaccine. TCRdb's table, derived via immunoSEQ multiplex PCR, lists solely in-frame clones and lacks some. This sample carries 35,000 to 55,000 clones, under 85% of them seen once, and the ten largest clones take approximately 52%. This sample comprised peripheral blood, obtained on day 0 of AZD1222 vaccination. These receptors originate from an adult in good health. The CDR3 runs from the conserved cysteine through the conserved F or W. Each record gives: D gene, J gene, V gene, clone size, CDR3 DNA, CDR3 protein. D genes are given only for firm matches. Not all rows give a size; the values are once, few, many and, for expanded clones, a class.

>-|TRBJ2-3|TRBV28|-
TGTGCCAGCAGTCAAACCGTGGATACGCAGTATTTT
CASSQTVDTQYF
>TRBD1|TRBJ2-7|TRBV24-1|-
TGTGCCACTGCTAGGGTCTCGGGACAGGTCCGTTACGAGCAGTACTTC
CATARVSGQVRYEQYF
>-|TRBJ1-6|TRBV4-3|-
TGCGCCAGCAGCCGCGACAGGAATAATTCACCCCTCCACTTT
CASSRDRNNSPLHF
>-|TRBJ1-2|TRBV4-2|-
TGTGCCAGCAGCCAAGAAAGGTCGGGCGGTGGCTACACCTTC
CASSQERSGGGYTF
>TRBD1|TRBJ2-1|TRBV15|-
TGTGCCACCAGCAGAGAAGGGACAGGGGAATATGAGCAGTTCTTC
CATSREGTGEYEQFF
>-|TRBJ2-5|TRBV3-1/TRBV3-2|-
TGTGCCAGCACCTGGGGAGAGACCCAGTACTTC
CASTWGETQYF
>TRBD1|TRBJ2-5|TRBV7-8|-
TGTGCCAGCAGCTTAGGCTACAGGGGGCCGAGGGCCGGGCAAGAGACCCAGTACTTC
CASSLGYRGPRAGQETQYF
>-|TRBJ1-6|TRBV5-4|-
TGTGCCAGCAGCGTTGGAGGGCCTGATAATTCACCCCTCCACTTT
CASSVGGPDNSPLHF
>-|TRBJ2-7|TRBV6-4|-
TGTGCCAGCATTCCGAAGTCAGTCGCAGGCTCCTACGAGCAGTACTTC
CASIPKSVAGSYEQYF
>TRBD1|TRBJ1-3|TRBV5-1|few
TGCGCCAGCAGCTTGGGAGGGGGCTCAGCAGGAAACACCATATATTTT
CASSLGGGSAGNTIYF
>-|TRBJ1-3|TRBV19|once
TGTGCCAGTAGTATAGGCCCCGGGTCTGGAAACACCATATATTTT
CASSIGPGSGNTIYF
>TRBD2|TRBJ2-2|TRBV28|once
TGTGCCAGCAGGGGGCATTGGACTAGCGGGAGCACCGGGGAGCTGTTTTTT
CASRGHWTSGSTGELFF
>TRBD1|TRBJ2-2|TRBV7-6|-
TGTGCCAGCAGTATTAGCCGGGACAGCACCACGCCCGGGGAGCTGTTTTTT
CASSISRDSTTPGELFF
>TRBD1|TRBJ1-4|TRBV4-3|-
TGCGCCAGCAGCCAAGAGGGACAGGGGTTAGAAAAACTGTTTTTT
CASSQEGQGLEKLFF
>TRBD1|TRBJ2-6|TRBV2|few
TGTGCCAGCATTCAAGGACAGGGGGCCCACTCTGGGGCCAACGTCCTGACTTTC
CASIQGQGAHSGANVLTF
>TRBD2|TRBJ2-1|TRBV9|-
TGTGCCAGCAGCGTAGGTCCCTCAAGCGGGGGCCACAATGAGCAGTTCTTC
CASSVGPSSGGHNEQFF
>-|TRBJ1-6|TRBV6-5|-
TGTGCCAGCAGTTACACGAGCAATTCACCCCTCCACTTT
CASSYTSNSPLHF
>-|TRBJ2-1|TRBV6-2/TRBV6-3|-
TGTGCCAGCAGCGACCGCGGTCGGGAGCAGTTCTTC
CASSDRGREQFF
>-|TRBJ1-5|TRBV3-1/TRBV3-2|-
TGTGCCAGCAGCCAGGCCGTTAGCAATCAGCCCCAGCATTTT
CASSQAVSNQPQHF
>-|TRBJ1-4|TRBV28|once
TGTGCCAGCAGTCCCCCGGCTGGCTCTAATGAAAAACTGTTTTTT
CASSPPAGSNEKLFF
>-|TRBJ1-2|TRBV9|-
TGTGCCAGCAGCGTAGCAGGCGGGGTCTATGGCTACACCTTC
CASSVAGGVYGYTF
>-|TRBJ2-6|TRBV11-2|few
TGTGCCAGCAGCTTAGTCGCGGGTGGCTCTGGGGCCAACGTCCTGACTTTC
CASSLVAGGSGANVLTF
>TRBD1|TRBJ2-7|TRBV30|-
TGTGCCTGGAGTGTAACCGGGACAGGGGTTCAGTACTTC
CAWSVTGTGVQYF
>-|TRBJ1-3|TRBV4-3|-
TGCGCCAGCAGCCGTATACAGGGTGCTGGAAACACCATATATTTT
CASSRIQGAGNTIYF
>-|TRBJ2-2|TRBV5-1|-
TGCGCCAGCAGCCCTCAGGAGGGGTCCTACGGGGAGCTGTTTTTT
CASSPQEGSYGELFF
>-|TRBJ2-3|TRBV6-2/TRBV6-3|-
TGTGCCAGCAGTTACGGTCCCTTGAGCACAGATACGCAGTATTTT
CASSYGPLSTDTQYF